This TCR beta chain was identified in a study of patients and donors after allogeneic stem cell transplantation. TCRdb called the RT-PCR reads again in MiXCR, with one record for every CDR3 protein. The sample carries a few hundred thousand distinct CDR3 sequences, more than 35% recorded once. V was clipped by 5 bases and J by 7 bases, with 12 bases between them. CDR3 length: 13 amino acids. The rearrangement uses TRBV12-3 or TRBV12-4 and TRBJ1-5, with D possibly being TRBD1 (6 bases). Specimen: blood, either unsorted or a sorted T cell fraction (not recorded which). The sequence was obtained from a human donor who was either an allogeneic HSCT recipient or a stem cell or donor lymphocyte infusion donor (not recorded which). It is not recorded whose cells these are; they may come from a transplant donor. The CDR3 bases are TGTGCCAGCAGTCGCTACGGGGGCCAGCCCCAGCATTTT. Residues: CASSRYGGQPQHF.